The 17 T cell receptor beta chains in this list originate from one sample, sequenced in a study of beta chain features in type 1 diabetes. Every isolated RNA sample was fully reverse transcribed, so sequencing captured expressed TCRB transcripts. The protocol was immunoSEQ multiplex PCR, while the TCRdb copy is restricted to in-frame clones and leaves out a portion. The data contain 350,000 or so clones, roughly a fifth of them singletons. The sequenced sample was naive CD4+ T cells from blood. The receptors were sampled from a woman aged 18-35 years in good health.

The rearrangement uses TRBV7-3 and TRBJ2-5; D is perhaps TRBD2 (5 bases). The germline V gene has CDR1 SGHTA and CDR2 FQGTGA. V was shortened by 5 bases and J by 1 base, with 11 bases between the two germline ends. The length of the CDR3 is 14 residues. The CDR3 reads CASSPTRIQETQYF. The CDR3 DNA sequence: TGTGCCAGCAGCCCTACTAGGATCCAAGAGACCCAGTACTTC.

This clone was found a few times. The chain links TRBV5-1 to TRBJ2-5; perhaps TRBD2 as D (6 bases). Trimming pared 1 base from V and 3 bases from J, leaving 10 bases between. This CDR3 region has 14 residues. CDR1 SGHRS and CDR2 YFSETQ come from the germline V gene. CDR3 DNA: TGCGCCAGCAGCTTGCTACCGGGGGAAGAGACCCAGTACTTC. Amino acid sequence: CASSLLPGEETQYF.

The J gene is TRBJ2-1, the V gene TRBV2; 9 bases match TRBD2. This CDR3 has 11 amino acids. Germline CDR1 is SNHLY and CDR2 is FYNNEI. Unmatched junction bases numbered 3, after V lost 8 bases and J lost 10 bases. The CDR3 sequence is CASRTSVEQFF. CDR3 nucleotides: TGTGCCAGCCGGACTAGCGTGGAGCAGTTCTTC.

J is TRBJ2-7 and V is TRBV30, with D tentatively TRBD2 (7 bases). The CDR3 consists of 16 residues. V lost 0 bases and J lost 3, with 18 bases in between. Germline V gene data show CDR1 as GTSNPN and CDR2 as SVGIG (reference sequence). This CDR3 reads CAWSVPPHRGGYEQYF. For the CDR3, the DNA is TGTGCCTGGAGTGTACCCCCCCATAGGGGGGGCTACGAGCAGTACTTC.

This clone was detected only a few times. This chain uses TRBV30 with TRBJ1-3; D perhaps matches TRBD1 (5 bases). CDR3 length equals 11 residues. The germline gives CDR1 GTSNPN, CDR2 SVGIG (reference sequence). The ends were cut back, 2 bases at V and 9 bases at J, with 8 bases in the middle. DNA for the CDR3: TGTGCCTGGAGTCCCCAGGGCACCATATATTTT. It yields the protein CAWSPQGTIYF.

This chain connects TRBV7-3 to TRBJ2-7, with D possibly being TRBD2 (5 bases). Trimming took off 2 bases at V and 2 bases at J, with 13 bases between the two ends. From germline, CDR1 is SGHTA and CDR2 FQGTGA. The CDR3 has 15 amino acids. CDR3 sequence: CASSLLPGSAYEQYF. For the CDR3, the DNA is TGTGCCAGCAGCTTACTCCCGGGGTCGGCCTACGAGCAGTACTTC.

This sequence joins TRBV5-1 and TRBJ1-1; D uncertain. V lost 7 bases and J 4 bases, leaving 20 bases between the germline ends. The CDR3 has 15 amino acids. Germline CDR1 SGHRS, CDR2 YFSETQ. CDR3 loop: CASGPTGSAGTEAFF. DNA of the CDR3: TGCGCCAGCGGCCCTACCGGGAGCGCGGGCACTGAAGCTTTCTTT.

The V and J genes are TRBV11-2 and TRBJ2-7, with TRBD1 identical over 8 bases. CDR3 length: 14 residues. CDR1 and CDR2 from the germline V gene are SGHAT and FQNNGV. V dropped 5 bases and J dropped 4; count of bases not matched to a gene: 7. CDR3 nucleotides: TGTGCCAGCAGCCGACTCGGACAGGGATACGAGCAGTACTTC. Residues: CASSRLGQGYEQYF.

The sample holds a few counts of this clone. The rearrangement uses TRBV7-2 and TRBJ2-5, with 10 nucleotides matching TRBD2. V shed 6 bases, J shed 1 base, and the junction held 8 bases outside the gene matches. This CDR3 is built from 16 residues. In germline, CDR1 is SGHTA, CDR2 FQGNSA. The CDR3 nucleotides are TGTGCCAGCAGTTGGTTACTAGCGGGGAGCCAAGAGACCCAGTACTTC. It translates to CASSWLLAGSQETQYF.

This sequence joins TRBV15 and TRBJ2-7; D might be TRBD1 (6 bases). This CDR3 is 16 amino acids long. From germline, CDR1 is LNHNV and CDR2 YYDKDF (reference sequence). V was trimmed by 5 bases and J by 3 bases, leaving 20 bases between them. The CDR3 spells CATSLPFGDIIYEQYF. The CDR3, as DNA: TGTGCCACCAGCCTTCCCTTTGGGGACATTATCTACGAGCAGTACTTC. Complete variable domain (other parts from reference TRBV15 and TRBJ2-7): DAMVIQNPRYQVTQFGKPVTLSCSQTLNHNVMYWYQQKSSQAPKLLFHYYDKDFNNEADTPDNFQSRRPNTSFCFLDIRSPGLGDTAMYLCATSLPFGDIIYEQYFGPGTRLTVT.

The V gene is TRBV9, the J gene TRBJ1-4; no clear D gene. The germline V gene encodes CDR1 SGDLS and CDR2 YYNGEE. This CDR3 contains 16 residues. The ends were cut back, 0 bases at V and 2 bases at J, with 11 bases in the middle. The CDR3 spells CASSVVRGGTNEKLFF. As DNA, the CDR3 is TGTGCCAGCAGCGTAGTACGAGGAGGCACTAATGAAAAACTGTTTTTT. Looking up the rest from reference TRBV9 and TRBJ1-4 gives the full variable domain: DSGVTQTPKHLITATGQRVTLRCSPRSGDLSVYWYQQSLDQGLQFLIQYYNGEERAKGNILERFSAQQFPDLHSELNLSSLELGDSALYFCASSVVRGGTNEKLFFGSGTQLSVL.

The rearrangement uses TRBV9 and TRBJ2-7; TRBD2 is a possible D gene (5 bases). The CDR3 has 14 amino acids. Germline assignment: CDR1 SGDLS and CDR2 YYNGEE. The V end was cut by 4 bases, the J end by 0 bases, with 11 bases between. CDR3 nucleotides: TGTGCCAGCAGCCATAGCGCCCGCTCCTACGAGCAGTACTTC. Translating it yields CASSHSARSYEQYF.

This clone was detected only a few times. The rearrangement links TRBV7-2 to TRBJ1-5; D perhaps matches TRBD1 (6 bases). CDR1 and CDR2 from the germline V gene are SGHTA and FQGNSA. The CDR3 length is 14 residues. The ends were cut back, 5 bases at V and 6 bases at J, with 14 bases in the middle. CDR3 residues: CASSQQGTPQPQHF. The CDR3 nucleotides are TGTGCCAGCAGCCAACAGGGAACCCCTCAGCCCCAGCATTTT.

The chain uses TRBV7-2 and TRBJ2-3, with a weak D call TRBD2 (5 bases). This CDR3 spans 16 amino acids. V was shortened by 5 bases and J by 0 bases, with 15 bases between the two germline ends. Germline-derived CDR1 and CDR2 are SGHTA and FQGNSA. Here the CDR3 DNA reads TGTGCCAGCAGCCACCATAGCGCGACTAGCACAGATACGCAGTATTTT. Its translation: CASSHHSATSTDTQYF.

This clone was counted between two and nine times. The chain is built from TRBV6-1 and TRBJ2-1; 9 bases align to TRBD2. The CDR3 consists of 15 residues. CDR1 is MNHNS and CDR2 is SASEGT in the germline V gene. V dropped 4 bases and J dropped 3; count of bases not matched to a gene: 4. As DNA, the CDR3 is TGTGCCAGCAGTGGTAGCGGGAGCGTCTACAATGAGCAGTTCTTC. Protein product: CASSGSGSVYNEQFF.

The table lists this clone with a few counts. The CDR3 loop is CASSLLAGGGSETQYF. The CDR3 DNA reads as TGTGCCAGCAGCTTACTAGCGGGAGGAGGCTCGGAGACCCAGTACTTC. V usage is TRBV5-4 and J usage is TRBJ2-5; 12 positions match TRBD2. The J segment lost 5 bases and the V segment lost 2 bases, leaving 7 bases of the junction unmatched. The CDR3 spans 16 residues. Per germline, CDR1 SGHNT and CDR2 YYREEE (reference sequence).

The table lists this clone with a few counts. The rearrangement joins TRBV5-4 to TRBJ1-2; D call uncertain. The CDR3 spans 13 residues. Trimming took off 0 bases at V and 8 bases at J, with 11 bases between the two ends. CDR1 and CDR2 (germline): SGHNT, YYREEE (reference sequence). The CDR3 DNA reads as TGTGCCAGCAGCTTGGCAGGTGGTTTCGGCTACACCTTC. It yields the protein CASSLAGGFGYTF.